This entry lists 3 T cell receptor beta chains sequenced from one sample in a study of blood T cells in healthy people across ages. The use of a sample-barcoded 5' primer and a J-beta primer mix characterized a second PCR of roughly 6 to 11 cycles. One entry per CDR3 protein results from TCRdb running MiXCR on the 5' RACE reads. In the table there are about 1.5 million distinct CDR3 sequences, 35% to 45% of which are singletons. The material sequenced was blood. These receptors all come from a woman aged 18-29 years in good health.

This clonotype was counted only a few times. The chain carries TRBV11-3 and TRBJ2-1, with a weak D call TRBD2 (6 bases). This CDR3 has 16 amino acids. V was trimmed by 5 bases and J by 0 bases, leaving 14 bases between them. The germline CDR1 and CDR2 sequences are SGHNT and YENEEA. The CDR3 DNA reads TGTGCCAGCAGCCCCTCGGGGGTCCGCTCCTACAATGAGCAGTTCTTC. Its protein product is CASSPSGVRSYNEQFF.

This clonotype was seen only a few times. The V and J genes are TRBV20-1 and TRBJ1-2, with D unresolved. Per the germline V gene, CDR1 is DFQATT and CDR2 is SNEGSKA (reference sequence). The CDR3 runs 12 residues. The V and J ends lost 7 bases and 5 bases respectively, with 14 bases between them. The CDR3 region is CSVLGMKYGYTF. The CDR3 DNA is TGCAGTGTCCTGGGCATGAAATATGGCTACACCTTC.

This chain connects TRBV7-9 to TRBJ2-1; D is undetermined. Trimming left V 5 bases short and J 10 bases short, with 15 bases between. Looked up from germline, CDR1 is SEHNR and CDR2 is FQNEAQ (reference sequence). The CDR3 consists of 13 residues. CDR3 region: CASSPDASYEQFF. Written as DNA, the CDR3 is TGTGCCAGCAGCCCCGATGCTTCCTACGAGCAGTTCTTC.